This TCR beta chain was recorded in a study of T cell changes during pregnancy in multiple sclerosis. Profiled with immunoSEQ multiplex PCR; TCRdb holds only in-frame clones, not every one. The sample yields tens of thousands of clones, 92% seen once. The CDR3 runs 15 residues. Germline V gives CDR1 MDHEN, CDR2 SYDVKM. Trimming took 7 bases from V and 2 from J, leaving 17 bases between them. The source is a female donor in good health, enrolled as a control in a pregnancy study. V usage is TRBV28 and J usage is TRBJ1-1; D call uncertain. Specimen: CD4+ T cells from peripheral blood mononuclear cells, collected after pregnancy. The DNA of the CDR3 is TGTGCCAGCACCTATTTTAGGAGAATCAACACTGAAGCTTTCTTT. Protein sequence: CASTYFRRINTEAFF. Full variable domain (rest looked up from reference TRBV28 and TRBJ1-1): DVKVTQSSRYLVKRTGEKVFLECVQDMDHENMFWYRQDPGLGLRLIYFSYDVKMKEKGDIPEGYSVSREKKERFSLILESASTNQTSMYLCASTYFRRINTEAFFGQGTRLTVV.